This T cell receptor beta chain is drawn from a study of T cell repertoires in cytomegalovirus infection. For the study at large: Public TCR beta signatures marked donors with CMV infection and the matching HLA.

Of note for this clonotype: Its antigen is still unknown.

TCRdb passed the reads through MiXCR, listing each CDR3 protein once. The sample contains 100,000 to 150,000 distinct CDR3 sequences, roughly a quarter of which appear only once. The sequencing sample was made of PBMCs, sequenced either directly or after in vitro stimulation (not recorded which). The clonotype comes from a human donor in good health (CMV status not recorded). Some clones in this sample may be carry-over from other donors' samples.

DNA for the CDR3: TGTGCCAGCAGTCCTGACAGGGGAGGGACCTACAATGAGCAGTTCTTC. It yields the protein CASSPDRGGTYNEQFF. V is TRBV28 and J is TRBJ2-1, with D maybe TRBD1 (8 bases). V lost 5 bases to trimming and J lost 2 bases, with 16 bases between them. Germline CDR1 reads MDHEN; CDR2 reads SYDVKM. CDR3 size: 16 residues.